The present T cell receptor (beta chain) was sequenced within a study of sequential checkpoint blockade in melanoma. The CDR3 covers 15 residues. CDR1 and CDR2 (germline): SNHLY, FYNNEI. Losses at the gene ends were 0 bases for V and 8 bases for J; bases not matched to a gene: 4. Treatment given: randomized to nivolumab then ipilimumab (arm A) or the reverse (arm B). Sorted cells were live CD3+CD8+, lacking CD19 and CD56, from PBMCs. Measured with immunoSEQ multiplex PCR; TCRdb has only the in-frame clones, and not every one. The table lists around 15,000 clones, 90% to 95% of them singletons, with roughly 23% in the top ten.

J is TRBJ1-2 and V is TRBV2; 12 bases map to TRBD1. The sequenced sample was CD8+ T cells sorted from blood (inferred from file names), obtained from a patient given nivolumab and ipilimumab in sequence. This TCR was recovered from a human donor with melanoma. Here the CDR3 DNA reads TGTGCCAGCAGTGAAGCGGGACAGGGGGCAGGAGGCTACACCTTC. Protein: CASSEAGQGAGGYTF. Combining the CDR3 with reference TRBV2 and TRBJ1-2 gives the whole variable domain EPEVTQTPSHQVTQMGQEVILRCVPISNHLYFYWYRQILGQKVEFLVSFYNNEISEKSEIFDDQFSVERPDGSNFTLKIRSTKLEDSAMYFCASSEAGQGAGGYTFGSGTRLTVV.